These T cell receptor beta chains were read from a single sample in a study of T-cell reconstitution after alpha-beta-depleted transplantation in children. TCRdb reprocessed the PCR reads via MiXCR and lists one record per CDR3 protein. Among some 240,000 distinct CDR3 sequences listed, around 8.9% were seen once. Material: PBMCs from the stem cell graft donor, obtained from the stem cell graft. The receptors originated from a human donor who donated a stem cell graft to a child with SCID. The CDR3 runs from the conserved cysteine through the conserved F or W. Fields, in order: V gene, clone size, J gene, D gene, CDR3 DNA, CDR3 protein. D genes are given only for firm matches. Expanded clones are given a class, and other clones once, few, many or no size at all.

V gene: TRBV18
clone size: few
J gene: TRBJ2-3
D gene: TRBD2
CDR3 DNA: TGTGCCAGCTCACTGGAAGCGGGGGGGCCGTCTGATACGCAGTATTTT
CDR3 protein: CASSLEAGGPSDTQYF

V gene: TRBV12-3/TRBV12-4
clone size: many
J gene: TRBJ2-5
D gene: -
CDR3 DNA: TGTGCCAGCAGTTTCAGTGTGGAGACCCAGTACTTC
CDR3 protein: CASSFSVETQYF

V gene: TRBV9
clone size: few
J gene: TRBJ2-2
D gene: TRBD1
CDR3 DNA: TGTGCCAGCAGCCGACAGGGCGAAACGAACACCGGGGAGCTGTTTTTT
CDR3 protein: CASSRQGETNTGELFF

V gene: TRBV4-3
clone size: -
J gene: TRBJ2-1
D gene: -
CDR3 DNA: TGCGCCAGCAGCCGGAGCGACTTGAGCTCCTACAATGAGCAGTTCTTC
CDR3 protein: CASSRSDLSSYNEQFF

V gene: TRBV20-1
clone size: many
J gene: TRBJ2-1
D gene: TRBD2
CDR3 DNA: TGCAGTGCTAGGGTACTAGCGGGGGAAGGGGAGCAGTTCTTC
CDR3 protein: CSARVLAGEGEQFF

V gene: TRBV20-1
clone size: -
J gene: TRBJ1-5
D gene: -
CDR3 DNA: TGCAGGCCCAAGGGGTCACATCATCCCCAGCATTTC
CDR3 protein: CRPKGSHHPQHF

V gene: TRBV28
clone size: many
J gene: TRBJ2-5
D gene: -
CDR3 DNA: TGTGCCAGCAGGATGACACGAACCCAAGAGACCCAGTACTTC
CDR3 protein: CASRMTRTQETQYF

V gene: TRBV16
clone size: many
J gene: TRBJ1-6
D gene: -
CDR3 DNA: TGTGCCAGCAGCCAATCGATAGTCAGAAATTCACCCCTCCACTTT
CDR3 protein: CASSQSIVRNSPLHF

V gene: TRBV5-5
clone size: many
J gene: TRBJ1-1
D gene: TRBD1
CDR3 DNA: TGTGCCAGCAGCCTCGACCCGACAGGGGGCTGGAACACTGAAGCTTTCTTT
CDR3 protein: CASSLDPTGGWNTEAFF

V gene: TRBV20-1
clone size: few
J gene: TRBJ2-1
D gene: TRBD2
CDR3 DNA: TGCTGTGCTAGAGGTAGCGGGGCAAGCTCCTACAATGAGCAGTTCTTC
CDR3 protein: CCARGSGASSYNEQFF

V gene: TRBV5-1
clone size: many
J gene: TRBJ2-3
D gene: -
CDR3 DNA: TGCGCCAGCAGCTTGACGGGGGCGGGTCCAGATACGCAGTATTTT
CDR3 protein: CASSLTGAGPDTQYF

V gene: TRBV20-1
clone size: many
J gene: TRBJ1-4
D gene: -
CDR3 DNA: TGCAGTGCTAGGAGGGCCGAGGAAAAACTGTTTTTT
CDR3 protein: CSARRAEEKLFF

V gene: TRBV29-1
clone size: many
J gene: TRBJ1-2
D gene: -
CDR3 DNA: TGCAGCGTTACAGGGACCTATGGCTACACCTTC
CDR3 protein: CSVTGTYGYTF

V gene: TRBV7-2
clone size: many
J gene: TRBJ2-5
D gene: -
CDR3 DNA: TGTGCCAGCAGCATCAGACAGGTCGGAGTAGAGACCCAGTACTTC
CDR3 protein: CASSIRQVGVETQYF

V gene: TRBV29-1
clone size: many
J gene: TRBJ2-5
D gene: -
CDR3 DNA: TGCAGCGTTGCGACGGTGGGGGAGACCCAGTACTTC
CDR3 protein: CSVATVGETQYF

V gene: TRBV6-2/TRBV6-3
clone size: many
J gene: TRBJ2-1
D gene: -
CDR3 DNA: TGTGCCAGCAGTTATTACTTTCCGGGAGAGCAGTTCTTC
CDR3 protein: CASSYYFPGEQFF

V gene: TRBV20-1
clone size: many
J gene: TRBJ2-7
D gene: -
CDR3 DNA: TGCAGTGCTAGAGATCAACCCCAGATCGAGCAGTACTTC
CDR3 protein: CSARDQPQIEQYF

V gene: TRBV20-1
clone size: many
J gene: TRBJ2-5
D gene: TRBD2
CDR3 DNA: TGCAGTGCTGGACCTTTAGCGGGGGAAGAGACCCAGTACTTC
CDR3 protein: CSAGPLAGEETQYF

V gene: TRBV2
clone size: many
J gene: TRBJ1-3
D gene: -
CDR3 DNA: TGTGCCAGCAGTGACGGGCCGATCTCTGGAAACACCATATATTTT
CDR3 protein: CASSDGPISGNTIYF

V gene: TRBV29-1
clone size: once
J gene: TRBJ1-1
D gene: TRBD1
CDR3 DNA: TGCAGCGTTGGGGGGACAGGGGGCAGAACTGAAGCTTTCTTT
CDR3 protein: CSVGGTGGRTEAFF

V gene: TRBV20-1
clone size: many
J gene: TRBJ1-1
D gene: TRBD1
CDR3 DNA: TGCAGTGCTAGACAATTACAGGGGGCGCGCACTGAAGCTTTCTTT
CDR3 protein: CSARQLQGARTEAFF

V gene: TRBV5-1
clone size: many
J gene: TRBJ2-4
D gene: -
CDR3 DNA: TGCGCCAGCAGCCCCACCGATTTCTTCAAAAACATTCAGTACTTC
CDR3 protein: CASSPTDFFKNIQYF

V gene: TRBV12-3/TRBV12-4
clone size: many
J gene: TRBJ2-7
D gene: -
CDR3 DNA: TGTGCCAGCAGTTTAGCTGAGAGCTCCTACGAGCAGTACTTC
CDR3 protein: CASSLAESSYEQYF

V gene: TRBV7-9
clone size: many
J gene: TRBJ2-3
D gene: -
CDR3 DNA: TGTGCCAGCAGCTTAGCGGCTCCCACAGATACGCAGTATTTT
CDR3 protein: CASSLAAPTDTQYF

V gene: TRBV25-1
clone size: many
J gene: TRBJ2-7
D gene: -
CDR3 DNA: TGTGCCAGCAGTCGGGGATCTGTGTACGAGCAGTACTTC
CDR3 protein: CASSRGSVYEQYF

V gene: TRBV7-2
clone size: -
J gene: TRBJ1-5
D gene: -
CDR3 DNA: TGTGCCAGCAGCACCCTCGGGAATCAGCCCCAGCATTTT
CDR3 protein: CASSTLGNQPQHF

V gene: TRBV12-3/TRBV12-4
clone size: many
J gene: TRBJ2-3
D gene: -
CDR3 DNA: TGTGCCAGCACTTTCCGGACTCGGGGTACGCAGTATTTT
CDR3 protein: CASTFRTRGTQYF

V gene: TRBV7-3
clone size: many
J gene: TRBJ2-3
D gene: TRBD2
CDR3 DNA: TGTGCCAGCAGCCTAGCGGGGTGGGACAGCACAGATACGCAGTATTTT
CDR3 protein: CASSLAGWDSTDTQYF

V gene: TRBV7-9
clone size: many
J gene: TRBJ1-4
D gene: TRBD1
CDR3 DNA: TGTGCCAGCAGCTCTCGACAGGGGACAACTAATGAAAAACTGTTTTTT
CDR3 protein: CASSSRQGTTNEKLFF

V gene: TRBV7-2
clone size: many
J gene: TRBJ1-4
D gene: TRBD1
CDR3 DNA: TGTGCCAGCAGCTTAGGCGGGACAGGGGATTATGAAAAACTGTTTTTT
CDR3 protein: CASSLGGTGDYEKLFF

V gene: TRBV5-1
clone size: many
J gene: TRBJ1-2
D gene: TRBD1
CDR3 DNA: TGCGCCAGCAGCTTGGGGGACAGGGTTTCGAATGGCTACACCTTC
CDR3 protein: CASSLGDRVSNGYTF

V gene: TRBV20-1
clone size: many
J gene: TRBJ2-3
D gene: TRBD2
CDR3 DNA: TGCAGTGCTAGAGGCGGGGGAGTAGACACAGATACGCAGTATTTT
CDR3 protein: CSARGGGVDTDTQYF

V gene: TRBV4-1
clone size: many
J gene: TRBJ1-2
D gene: -
CDR3 DNA: TGCGCCAGCAGCCACAGCCTAAGAAACTCCGACTATGGCTACACCTTC
CDR3 protein: CASSHSLRNSDYGYTF

V gene: TRBV7-9
clone size: many
J gene: TRBJ1-1
D gene: -
CDR3 DNA: TGTGCCAGCAGCTTGGGGGGTGGGTTTGAAGCTTTCTTT
CDR3 protein: CASSLGGGFEAFF

V gene: TRBV20-1
clone size: -
J gene: TRBJ1-1
D gene: -
CDR3 DNA: TGCAGTGCTAGTCCCATTGCGGTGAACACTGAAGCTTTCTTT
CDR3 protein: CSASPIAVNTEAFF

V gene: TRBV7-2
clone size: few
J gene: TRBJ2-3
D gene: -
CDR3 DNA: TGTGCCAGCAGCTTAGACGGGCCAAGCACAGATACGCAGTATTTT
CDR3 protein: CASSLDGPSTDTQYF

V gene: TRBV20-1
clone size: few
J gene: TRBJ2-1
D gene: TRBD2
CDR3 DNA: TGCAGTGCTAGAATGACTAGCGGGGCCTACAATGAGCAGTTCTTC
CDR3 protein: CSARMTSGAYNEQFF

V gene: TRBV20-1
clone size: many
J gene: TRBJ1-5
D gene: -
CDR3 DNA: TGCAGTGCTAGAAAGGACAGCAATCAGCCCCAGCATTTT
CDR3 protein: CSARKDSNQPQHF

V gene: TRBV4-3
clone size: many
J gene: TRBJ2-7
D gene: TRBD1
CDR3 DNA: TGCGCCAGCAGCCAAAGTGGGGGGGGGACAGGGACCTACGAGCAGTACTTC
CDR3 protein: CASSQSGGGTGTYEQYF

V gene: TRBV4-3
clone size: -
J gene: TRBJ2-3
D gene: -
CDR3 DNA: TGCGCCAGCAGCCTTGGGGTAGTAAGCACAGATACGCAGTATTTT
CDR3 protein: CASSLGVVSTDTQYF

V gene: TRBV5-1
clone size: many
J gene: TRBJ2-3
D gene: -
CDR3 DNA: TGCGCCAGCAGCTCACGTGAGTTAGCGGAGACAGATACGCAGTATTTT
CDR3 protein: CASSSRELAETDTQYF

V gene: TRBV5-1
clone size: many
J gene: TRBJ2-7
D gene: TRBD1
CDR3 DNA: TGCGCCAGCAGCCTCACCGGGACAGGTACGAAAGTGTACCCCTACGAGCAGTACTTC
CDR3 protein: CASSLTGTGTKVYPYEQYF